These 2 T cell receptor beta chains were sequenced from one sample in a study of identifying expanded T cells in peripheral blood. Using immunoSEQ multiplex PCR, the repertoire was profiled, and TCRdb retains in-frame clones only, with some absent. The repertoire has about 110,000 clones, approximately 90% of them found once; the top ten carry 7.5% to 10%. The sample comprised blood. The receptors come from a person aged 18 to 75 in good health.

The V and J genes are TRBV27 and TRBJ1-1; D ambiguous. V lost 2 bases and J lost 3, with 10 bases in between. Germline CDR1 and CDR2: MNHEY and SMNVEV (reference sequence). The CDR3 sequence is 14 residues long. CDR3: CASSLRVRHTEAFF. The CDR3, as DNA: TGTGCCAGCAGTTTAAGGGTTAGGCACACTGAAGCTTTCTTT.

In DNA form, the CDR3 reads TGCAGCGGTGGGGTTAAGGACGAGCAGTACTTC. Its translation is CSGGVKDEQYF. The chain combines TRBV29-1 with TRBJ2-7, with D unclear. This CDR3 is built from 11 residues. V lost 7 bases and J lost 5, with 12 bases in between. Germline CDR1 is SQVTM and CDR2 is ANQGSEA.